Below are 4 T cell receptor beta chains sequenced from a single sample in a study of post-analysis software for immune sequencing data. Points from the study as a whole: Relative to controls, patients had 4 or 5 TRBV segments at higher frequency, with TRBV5-6, TRBV5-1 and TRBV20-1 among these.

Their specific antigens are unknown. Prepared TCR beta cDNA libraries contained unique molecular identifiers. TCRdb itself ran the PCR reads through MiXCR, one entry per CDR3 protein. The sample contains around 180,000 distinct CDR3 sequences, approximately 31% of which appear only once. Material for sequencing was blood. The receptors originated from a girl aged 10 to 17 with multiple sclerosis.

This clonotype was recorded a few times. The chain employs TRBV3-1 and TRBJ2-1; 7 nucleotides align to TRBD2. With V trimmed by 4 bases and J by 0 bases, 6 bases remained unmatched. CDR1 is LGHDT and CDR2 is YNNKEL in the germline V gene (reference sequence). This CDR3 has 16 amino acids. The CDR3 is CASSPASGSSYNEQFF. The CDR3 DNA reads as TGTGCCAGCAGCCCTGCTAGCGGTAGCTCCTACAATGAGCAGTTCTTC.

This clonotype was observed a few times. CDR3 in amino acids: CASSIGQGNTEAFF. CDR3 bases: TGTGCCAGCAGTATCGGACAGGGGAACACTGAAGCTTTCTTT. The V and J genes are TRBV7-9 and TRBJ1-1; 8 nucleotides match TRBD1. V shed 6 bases and J 1 base; nucleotides not matched to a gene: 4. The CDR3 is 14 residues long. The germline V gene has CDR1 SEHNR and CDR2 FQNEAQ (reference sequence).

This clonotype has a count of ten or more. The chain recombines TRBV6-5 with TRBJ2-5, with 13 bases aligning to TRBD2. The CDR3 sequence is 16 residues long. The germline V gene encodes CDR1 MNHEY and CDR2 SVGAGI. V shed 7 bases and J 3 bases; nucleotides not matched to a gene: 8. CDR3 nucleotide sequence: TGTGCCAGCATAAGGACTAGCGGGAGTGTAGAAGAGACCCAGTACTTC. Protein sequence: CASIRTSGSVEETQYF.

The rearrangement uses TRBV12-3 or TRBV12-4 and TRBJ1-6; D gene uncertain. CDR3 length: 12 residues. V dropped 4 bases and J dropped 12 bases, with 10 bases sitting between them. This chain's CDR3 is CASSWTAGPLHF. The DNA for the CDR3 is TGTGCCAGCAGTTGGACGGCTGGACCCCTCCACTTT.